These 8 T cell receptor beta chains originate from one sample sequenced in a study of blood T cell repertoires in COVID-19. Assay used: immunoSEQ multiplex PCR; TCRdb lists only in-frame clones, some missing. The sample includes about 160,000 clones, 92% seen only once; the top ten take approximately 4.9%. Sample: peripheral blood. These receptors came from a man aged 25 to 40 with COVID-19, enrolled during active disease.

The rearrangement uses TRBV2 and TRBJ2-6; TRBD1 agrees at 8 bases. Germline CDR1 and CDR2: SNHLY and FYNNEI. The CDR3 totals 16 residues. V gave up 6 bases and J gave up 4 bases; unmatched junction bases: 8. The CDR3 loop reads CASRGQGQAGANVLTF. In DNA form, the CDR3 reads TGTGCCAGCAGAGGACAGGGACAGGCGGGGGCCAACGTCCTGACTTTC. The whole variable domain, remainder taken from reference TRBV2 and TRBJ2-6, is EPEVTQTPSHQVTQMGQEVILRCVPISNHLYFYWYRQILGQKVEFLVSFYNNEISEKSEIFDDQFSVERPDGSNFTLKIRSTKLEDSAMYFCASRGQGQAGANVLTFGAGSRLTVL.

This chain uses TRBV5-1 with TRBJ1-2; D is undetermined. The CDR3 covers 14 residues. CDR1 is SGHRS, CDR2 YFSETQ, per germline. V gave up 4 bases and J gave up 7 bases, with 17 bases separating them. CDR3 in DNA: TGCGCCAGCAGCACCGACATTAATGTACCTGGCTACACCTTC. Protein sequence: CASSTDINVPGYTF.

This clone was seen just once. This CDR3 is CASSSDLIAGSYNEQFF. DNA for the CDR3: TGTGCCAGCAGCTCCGACCTGATAGCGGGGTCATACAATGAGCAGTTCTTC. The rearrangement uses TRBV7-3 and TRBJ2-1; 8 bases align to TRBD2. CDR3 length: 17 amino acids. Per the germline V gene, CDR1 is SGHTA and CDR2 is FQGTGA. The ends lost 4 bases at V and 4 bases at J; junction bases unmatched: 12.

V gene TRBV6-2 or TRBV6-3 combines with J gene TRBJ2-1; 7 bases line up with TRBD1. Trimming took 3 bases from V and 9 from J; bases not matched to a gene: 11. In germline, CDR1 is MNHEY, CDR2 SVGEGT. There are 15 residues in the CDR3. The CDR3 DNA follows: TGTGCCAGCAGTTATACGTACGGAACAGGGGCTGAGCAGTTCTTC. This gives the protein CASSYTYGTGAEQFF.

The rearrangement joins TRBV27 to TRBJ1-1; 10 nucleotides agree with TRBD1. The CDR3 is made up of 16 amino acids. Germline V CDR1 and CDR2: MNHEY, SMNVEV (reference sequence). After removal of 7 bases from V and 2 bases from J, the junction contained 10 bases not matched to a gene. This CDR3 is CASKYRDRGTNTEAFF. The CDR3 coding sequence is TGTGCCAGCAAATACCGGGACAGGGGAACAAACACTGAAGCTTTCTTT.

This clone was detected only a few times. V is TRBV5-5 and J is TRBJ1-5; 11 bases are shared with TRBD1. This CDR3 has 14 amino acids. The germline CDR1 and CDR2 sequences are SGHKS and YYEKEE (reference sequence). V was pared by 4 bases and J by 6 bases, with 3 bases of the junction left unmatched. The CDR3 DNA sequence: TGTGCCAGCAGCACGGGGACAGGGGGTCAGCCCCAGCATTTT. It specifies CASSTGTGGQPQHF.

The chain is built from TRBV28 and TRBJ1-1; TRBD1 matches 9 bases. V lost 8 bases to trimming and J lost 3 bases; unmatched junction nucleotides: 4. CDR1 is MDHEN, CDR2 SYDVKM, per germline. The CDR3 totals 13 residues. The CDR3 region is CASRDRGYTEAFF. CDR3 DNA sequence: TGTGCCAGCCGTGACAGGGGGTACACTGAAGCTTTCTTT.

The CDR3 loop reads CASSTFLRDRDEQYF. CDR3 DNA sequence: TGCGCCAGCAGCACGTTCCTCCGGGACAGGGACGAGCAGTACTTC. The chain couples TRBV5-1 to TRBJ2-7, with 9 bases aligning to TRBD1. The germline CDR1 and CDR2 sequences are SGHRS and YFSETQ. The CDR3 is 15 residues long. Trimming removed 4 bases from V and 5 bases from J; junction bases left unmatched: 10.